The clone carrying this T cell receptor (beta chain) has only a few counts. This sample is part of a study of blood T cell repertoires in COVID-19. Overall study context: The origin of the acute and convalescent COVID-19 samples was the United States, Italy and Spain.

In the authors' methods: Amplification from reference gene primers served as the basis for estimated nucleated cell counts. Clones were sequenced by immunoSEQ multiplex PCR, and TCRdb holds only the in-frame ones, with some missing. V, J and clone size are taken as reported in that table, and D and trimming were inferred from the DNA itself. The sample includes roughly 290,000 clones, roughly 90% of them seen just once. Trimming took 2 bases from V and 2 from J, leaving 7 bases between them. The CDR3 runs 13 residues. The sequence was obtained from a man aged 30 to 39 with acute or convalescent COVID-19. Sequencing used peripheral blood. The J gene is TRBJ2-7, the V gene TRBV12-3 or TRBV12-4; TRBD1 might be the D (5 bases). The CDR3 here is CASSLQQAYEQYF. The CDR3 coding sequence is TGTGCCAGCAGTTTACAACAGGCCTACGAGCAGTACTTC.